A selection of T cell receptor beta chains follows, all from one sample in a study of blood T cell repertoires in COVID-19. The assay was immunoSEQ multiplex PCR, and TCRdb's table has in-frame clones only and misses some. The sample records 500,000 to 600,000 clones, roughly 89% being singletons. The sample taken for sequencing was peripheral blood. Source of these receptors: a woman in her forties or fifties with COVID-19, enrolled during active disease. The conserved cysteine and the conserved F or W are not part of the CDR3 here.

CDR3 length,V gene,J gene,CDR3 protein
11,TRBV19,TRBJ2-1,ASRPQGYDEQF
13,TRBV27,TRBJ2-7,ASSLSTGVGYEQY
13,TRBV9,TRBJ2-7,ASSVDGGGTYEQY
10,TRBV18,TRBJ1-2,ASSPGGQGYT
14,TRBV7-2,TRBJ1-3,ASSTQTGFSGNTIY
13,TRBV20-1,TRBJ1-6,SASIRDRVASPLH
11,TRBV7-2,TRBJ1-4,ASSTPQAAKLF
13,TRBV3-1/TRBV3-2,TRBJ2-1,ASSRLAGGRDEQF
12,TRBV18,TRBJ1-4,ASSEWEGSEKLF
15,TRBV4-2,TRBJ2-3,ASSQDKRGRNTDTQY
15,TRBV2,TRBJ2-3,ASSPLQLADFGDTQY
12,TRBV30,TRBJ1-1,AWSLHQVNTEAF
9,TRBV30,TRBJ1-2,ASGTGDGYT
14,TRBV6-5,TRBJ2-3,ASSYDGGGFTDTQY
14,TRBV30,TRBJ1-2,AWSGLLLGAAGGYT
12,TRBV2,TRBJ2-1,ASDTSGGPNEQF
14,TRBV4-1,TRBJ2-1,ASSQESRTGNNEQF
15,TRBV19,TRBJ2-1,ASSQVLAGGPYNEQF
14,TRBV5-1,TRBJ2-7,ASSLSPGQGTYEQY
12,TRBV19,TRBJ1-1,ASRPQAMNTEAF
10,TRBV6-5,TRBJ1-1,ASSYSTGEAF
12,TRBV5-6,TRBJ1-5,ASSYGQSNQPQH
12,TRBV24-1,TRBJ2-2,ATSGQGGTGELF
12,TRBV10-1,TRBJ1-3,ASSAGGSGNTIY